This entry features one T cell receptor (beta chain) sequence. The target antigen is unknown. This sample was included in a study of vaccination and CD4 T cells after COVID-19. This CDR3 comprises 14 residues. CDR1 SQVTM and CDR2 ANQGSEA come from the germline V gene. V dropped 6 bases and J dropped 1; count of bases not matched to a gene: 5. Researchers used the Oncomine TCR Beta short-read assay to sequence DNA from cultured CD4+ T cells. A single record per CDR3 protein comes from TCRdb applying MiXCR to the PCR reads. The data hold roughly 14,000 distinct CDR3 sequences, with about 60% observed a single time. Treatment specified: approximately nine-day PBMC culture with coronavirus spike peptide pools or control peptides (ViraFEST assay).

J is TRBJ1-1 and V is TRBV29-1, with 10 bases fitting TRBD1. This TCR was sampled from a human donor who had recovered from COVID-19. The sample was CD4+ T cells from blood, cultured in vitro. The CDR3 protein is CSVGDRGGNTEAFF. In DNA, the CDR3 is TGCAGCGTGGGGGACAGGGGCGGGAACACTGAAGCTTTCTTT.